Below, 11 T cell receptor beta chains from the same sample are listed, as sequenced in a study of T-cell memory formation after mild COVID-19. TCRdb fed the 5' RACE reads into MiXCR, producing one record per CDR3 protein. There are around 340,000 distinct CDR3 sequences in the sample; approximately 12% occur only once, and roughly a fifth lies in the top ten. The material sequenced was PBMCs or a T cell subset sorted from them (not recorded which). These receptors all come from a man aged 18 to 29 who had mild COVID-19 (a few samples of this study predate the infection). Cell type and time point are not known.

The chain employs TRBV7-8 and TRBJ2-4; 11 nucleotides align to TRBD2. J was trimmed by 12 bases and V by 3 bases; bases with no gene match: 7. The CDR3 is 14 residues long. CDR1 SGHVS and CDR2 FQNEAQ come from the germline V gene. In DNA form, the CDR3 reads TGTGCCAGCAGCTTGGGGCGGCTAGCGGGGGGTCAGTACTTC. This translates into CASSLGRLAGGQYF.

The genes are TRBV15 and TRBJ1-4, with D perhaps TRBD1 (5 bases). This CDR3 is 13 amino acids long. Germline V gene data show CDR1 as LNHNV and CDR2 as YYDKDF (reference sequence). V was clipped by 2 bases and J by 8 bases, with 9 bases between them. This CDR3 reads CATSRKGREKLFF. The CDR3 nucleotides are TGTGCCACCAGCAGAAAGGGGCGGGAAAAACTGTTTTTT.

This clonotype showed up just a few times. The V call is TRBV25-1, the J call TRBJ2-1; D possibly corresponds to TRBD2 (6 bases). This CDR3 contains 15 residues. Trimming removed 4 bases from V and 5 bases from J, with 15 bases in between. Germline loops: CDR1 MGHDK, CDR2 SYGVNS. The CDR3 loop is CASSVSRRGDNEQFF. The DNA of the CDR3 is TGTGCCAGCAGTGTCTCTCGGCGGGGAGACAATGAGCAGTTCTTC.

This clonotype has ten or more counts. CDR3 bases: TGTGCCAGCAGCCCCTGGGGGACAGGGTGGAACGAGCAGTACTTC. Its translation is CASSPWGTGWNEQYF. This rearrangement joins TRBV4-2 to TRBJ2-7, with TRBD1 identical over 9 bases. V lost 4 bases, J lost 5 bases, and 9 bases stayed unmatched. The germline CDR1 and CDR2 sequences are LGHNA and YNFKEQ. CDR3 length: 15 residues.

This clonotype has only a few counts. The chain recombines TRBV6-5 with TRBJ2-3; 9 positions match TRBD2. Losses at the gene ends were 5 bases for V and 2 bases for J; bases not matched to a gene: 8. The CDR3 is 16 amino acids. Germline-derived CDR1 and CDR2 are MNHEY and SVGAGI. In DNA, the CDR3 is TGTGCCAGCAGTCCGGTAGCGGGGGCCTTCACAGATACGCAGTATTTT. Its protein is CASSPVAGAFTDTQYF.

This clonotype showed up just a few times. The chain joins TRBV11-2 to TRBJ1-2, with 7 bases lining up with TRBD1. Germline lookup yields CDR1 SGHAT and CDR2 FQNNGV. The length of the CDR3 is 14 residues. J was trimmed by 6 bases and V by 4 bases; bases with no gene match: 8. This CDR3 is CASSSPRQGNGYTF. CDR3 in DNA: TGTGCCAGCAGCTCCCCTCGACAGGGCAATGGCTACACCTTC.

The chain recombines TRBV6-5 with TRBJ1-4, with TRBD1 identical over 7 bases. Germline CDR1 reads MNHEY; CDR2 reads SVGAGI. This CDR3 comprises 15 residues. J lost 8 bases, V lost 6 bases, and 12 bases had no gene match. CDR3 sequence: CASRPQGLRWEKLFF. CDR3 in DNA: TGTGCCAGCAGACCACAGGGGCTTCGGTGGGAAAAACTGTTTTTT.

This clonotype came up a few times. The V call is TRBV11-3, the J call TRBJ2-1; 7 bases are shared with TRBD2. Germline-derived CDR1 and CDR2 are SGHNT and YENEEA. Trimming at V came to 4 bases and at J to 9 bases, leaving 3 bases not matched to a gene. This CDR3 contains 12 residues. The CDR3 DNA follows: TGTGCCAGCAGCTCGGGGGGAGGTGAGCAGTTCTTC. It is translated as CASSSGGGEQFF.

This clonotype was seen ten or more times. The genes are TRBV20-1 and TRBJ2-2; maybe TRBD1 (6 bases). Trimming took 3 bases from V and 1 from J, leaving 6 bases between them. Germline V gives CDR1 DFQATT, CDR2 SNEGSKA (reference sequence). The CDR3 sequence is 13 residues long. DNA for the CDR3: TGCAGTGCTAGGGGACAGAACACCGGGGAGCTGTTTTTT. It is translated as CSARGQNTGELFF.

This clonotype was seen at least ten times. The V call is TRBV9, the J call TRBJ2-1, with 14 bases fitting TRBD2. The CDR3 is made up of 17 amino acids. Trimming removed 2 bases from V and 5 bases from J; junction bases left unmatched: 6. The germline CDR1 and CDR2 sequences are SGDLS and YYNGEE. CDR3 DNA: TGTGCCAGCAGCGTGCCGGGACTAGCGGGGGTGAACAATGAGCAGTTCTTC. Protein product: CASSVPGLAGVNNEQFF.

The chain joins TRBV5-4 to TRBJ2-1; TRBD2 matches at 9 bases. CDR3 length: 16 amino acids. Losses at the gene ends were 1 base for V and 0 bases for J; bases not matched to a gene: 2. In germline, CDR1 is SGHNT, CDR2 YYREEE (reference sequence). The CDR3 bases are TGTGCCAGCAGCTTGAGGCGGGGGGGCTCCTACAATGAGCAGTTCTTC. Translating gives CASSLRRGGSYNEQFF.